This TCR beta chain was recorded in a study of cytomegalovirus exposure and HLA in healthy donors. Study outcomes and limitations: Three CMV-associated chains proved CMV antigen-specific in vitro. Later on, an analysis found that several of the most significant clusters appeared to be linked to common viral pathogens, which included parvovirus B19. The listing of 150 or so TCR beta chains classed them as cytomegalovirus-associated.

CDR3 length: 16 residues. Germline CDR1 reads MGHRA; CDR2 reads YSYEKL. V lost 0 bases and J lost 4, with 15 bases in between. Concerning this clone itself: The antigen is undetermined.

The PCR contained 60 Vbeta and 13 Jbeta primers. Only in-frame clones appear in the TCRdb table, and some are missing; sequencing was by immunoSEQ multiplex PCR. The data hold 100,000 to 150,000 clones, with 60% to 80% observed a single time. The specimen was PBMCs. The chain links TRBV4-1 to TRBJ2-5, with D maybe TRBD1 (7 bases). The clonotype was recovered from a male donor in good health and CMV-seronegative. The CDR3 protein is CASSQDPGGGGETQYF. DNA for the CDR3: TGCGCCAGCAGCCAAGACCCTGGAGGGGGCGGAGAGACCCAGTACTTC.